This T cell receptor (beta chain) emerged from a study of CD8 T cells in ankylosing spondylitis. General study results and limits: Typical of ankylosing spondylitis blood, it appeared, was a TCR beta motif of 7 or 8 highly homologous variants. Clones linked with disease were CD8+ and fairly uncommon in the peripheral blood. Some of the motif variants had earlier been found in reactive arthritis patients' fluid and blood.

Preparation of TCR beta libraries was done by quantitative 5'-RACE with molecular barcodes. TCRdb re-called the 5' RACE reads with MiXCR, one entry per CDR3 protein. Among under 300,000 distinct CDR3 sequences listed, over 8.5% were seen once. CDR3 length: 16 amino acids. From germline, CDR1 is SQVTM and CDR2 ANQGSEA. Trimming took 2 bases from V and 8 from J, leaving 23 bases between them. There are many counts of this clonotype. Its antigen remains unidentified. The receptor comes from a male donor with ankylosing spondylitis or in good health (not recorded which). This chain links TRBV29-1 with TRBJ2-3, with D possibly matching TRBD1 (6 bases). Specimen: blood, either unsorted or a sorted T cell fraction (not recorded which). CDR3 residues: CSVEPPGPRGWGTQYF. The CDR3 DNA reads as TGCAGCGTTGAACCCCCGGGCCCGAGGGGGTGGGGTACGCAGTATTTT.